This T cell receptor beta chain was profiled in a study of blood T cell repertoires in COVID-19. The wider study: Material from acute and convalescent COVID-19 was sourced from the United States, Italy and Spain.

Assay: immunoSEQ multiplex PCR; the TCRdb copy retains only in-frame clones and omits some. The sample carries some 340,000 clones, 90% recorded once. This receptor was identified in a woman aged 25 to 39 who had been exposed to COVID-19. The sequenced sample consisted of PBMCs or T cells enriched from blood (not recorded which).

The CDR3 sequence: CASSLEPLLGQSNYGYTF. CDR3 sequence (DNA): TGTGCCAGCAGCTTAGAGCCCCTCTTGGGACAGTCTAACTATGGCTACACCTTC. The chain combines TRBV7-6 with TRBJ1-2; 7 bases line up with TRBD1. CDR1 SGHVS and CDR2 FNYEAQ come from the germline V gene. Trimming took 1 base from V and 0 from J; bases not matched to a gene: 11. CDR3 length: 18 residues.